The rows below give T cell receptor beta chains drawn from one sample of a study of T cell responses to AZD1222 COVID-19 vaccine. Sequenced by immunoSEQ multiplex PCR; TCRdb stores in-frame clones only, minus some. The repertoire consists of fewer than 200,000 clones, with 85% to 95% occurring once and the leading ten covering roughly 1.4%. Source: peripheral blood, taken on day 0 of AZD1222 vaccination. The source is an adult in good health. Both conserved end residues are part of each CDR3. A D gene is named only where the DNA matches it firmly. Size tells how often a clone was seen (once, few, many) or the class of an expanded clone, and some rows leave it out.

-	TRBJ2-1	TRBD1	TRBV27	TGTGCCAGCGGACAGACAGGGTTCAATGAGCAGTTCTTC	CASGQTGFNEQFF
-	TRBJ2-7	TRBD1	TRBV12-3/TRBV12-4	TGTGCCAGCAGCCTCCGACAGGGCTACGAGCAGTACTTC	CASSLRQGYEQYF
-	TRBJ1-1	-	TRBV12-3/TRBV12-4	TGTGCCAGCAGTCCTGGCCTGAACACTGAAGCTTTCTTT	CASSPGLNTEAFF
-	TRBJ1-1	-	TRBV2	TGTGCCAGCAGTGGGATCTCGGAGAAGACTGAAGCTTTCTTT	CASSGISEKTEAFF
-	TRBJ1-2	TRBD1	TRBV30	TGTGCCTGGAAACCGGGACAGGGGTCCTACACCTTC	CAWKPGQGSYTF
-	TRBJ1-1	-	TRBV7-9	TGTGCCAGCAGCCCAGAAGTGAACACTGAAGCTTTCTTT	CASSPEVNTEAFF
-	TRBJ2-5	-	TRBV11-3	TGTGCCAGCAGCTTAGACGGACGGGCGGGGGAGACCCAGTACTTC	CASSLDGRAGETQYF
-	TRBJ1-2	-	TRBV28	TGTGCCAGCAGTTTCGACCAGCCCCCTAACTATGGCTACACCTTC	CASSFDQPPNYGYTF
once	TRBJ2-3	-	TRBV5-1	TGCGCCAGCAGCTCGGCCGGGAGTCAACGCACAGATACGCAGTATTTT	CASSSAGSQRTDTQYF
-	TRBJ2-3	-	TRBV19	TGTGCCAGTAGTATTGGACAGGGAGGGCCAGATACGCAGTATTTT	CASSIGQGGPDTQYF
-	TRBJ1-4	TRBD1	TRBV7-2	TGTGCCAGCAGCTTAATGGACAGGGGATTTGAAAAACTGTTTTTT	CASSLMDRGFEKLFF
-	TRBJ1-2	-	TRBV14	TGTGCCAGCAGCCTCCTAAAGGGCAGGGAAGACTATGGCTACACCTTC	CASSLLKGREDYGYTF
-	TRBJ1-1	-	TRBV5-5	TGTGCCAGCAGCTTGGTAGCAGGGGCGTTTGCTGAAGCTTTCTTT	CASSLVAGAFAEAFF
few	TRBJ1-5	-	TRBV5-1	TGCGCCAGCAGCCAGGGGTTGGCCAATCAGCCCCAGCATTTT	CASSQGLANQPQHF